One and the same sample provided the 5 T cell receptor beta chains below, sequenced in a study of T cell repertoires in ileal Crohn's disease. The repertoire was sequenced with immunoSEQ multiplex PCR; TCRdb's copy has only in-frame clones and lacks some. The repertoire holds about 62,000 clones, with about 89% as singletons. The time point was: neoterminal ileum biopsy at postoperative endoscopy, about 6 months after surgery. Sequenced material: ileal tissue. These receptors were obtained from an adult with Crohn's disease.

This clone was seen a handful of times. V usage is TRBV19 and J usage is TRBJ2-4, with 8 bases lining up with TRBD1. V was clipped by 7 bases and J by 7 bases; unmatched bases: 6. The CDR3 loop spans 13 amino acids. In germline, CDR1 is LNHDA, CDR2 SQIVND (reference sequence). DNA for the CDR3: TGTGCCAGTAACCGTGGACAGGGTAACATTCAGTACTTC. It translates to CASNRGQGNIQYF.

This sequence joins TRBV9 and TRBJ2-1; TRBD1 agrees at 9 bases. V lost 0 bases and J lost 9; bases outside the gene matches: 7. Germline values: CDR1 SGDLS, CDR2 YYNGEE. The CDR3 sequence is 15 residues long. The DNA for the CDR3 is TGTGCCAGCAGCGTAGGAGGGACAGGGATTGGTGAGCAGTTCTTC. It is translated as CASSVGGTGIGEQFF.

The chain combines TRBV15 with TRBJ2-7, with D maybe TRBD2 (6 bases). The V gene's germline CDR1 is LNHNV and CDR2 YYDKDF (reference sequence). CDR3 length: 15 amino acids. Trimming took off 0 bases at V and 5 bases at J, with 14 bases between the two ends. CDR3 loop: CATSRDSARGDEQYV. The DNA for the CDR3 is TGTGCCACCAGCAGAGATTCTGCGCGCGGGGACGAGCAGTACGTC.

The chain carries TRBV5-1 and TRBJ2-6, with D uncertain. V lost 3 bases to trimming and J lost 0 bases, with 7 bases between them. Per the germline V gene, CDR1 is SGHRS and CDR2 is YFSETQ. The CDR3 sequence is 15 residues long. CDR3 coding DNA: TGCGCCAGCAGCTACACAAGCTCTGGGGCCAACGTCCTGACTTTC. Its protein product is CASSYTSSGANVLTF.

The chain is built from TRBV28 and TRBJ1-1; D remains ambiguous. CDR1 and CDR2 from the germline V gene are MDHEN and SYDVKM. Trimming pared 2 bases from V and 7 bases from J, leaving 8 bases between. This CDR3 has 12 residues. The CDR3 region has the DNA TGTGCCAGCAGTTTAGGAGGGCTTGAAGCTTTCTTT. Amino acid sequence: CASSLGGLEAFF.